The sequence of this T cell receptor (beta chain) was determined in a study of OX40 agonist ivuxolimab in advanced cancers. Study context: About 40% of patients had received prior checkpoint inhibitor therapy.

Sequenced by immunoSEQ multiplex PCR; TCRdb stores in-frame clones only, minus some. The sample contains tens of thousands of clones, about nine tenths of which appear only once. The germline V gene has CDR1 GTSNPN and CDR2 SVGIG (reference sequence). Between the trimmed V and J ends, which lost 2 bases and 5 bases, there was a span of 10 bases. This CDR3 is built from 13 residues. In regard to this clone: Its target is unknown.

The study's findings and limits: Researchers report that CD8+ T cells had, on average, more expanded clones than CD4+.

The input for sequencing was CD4+ or CD8+ T cells sorted from blood, taken in a trial of the OX40 agonist ivuxolimab. The TCR originated in an adult with an advanced solid tumor such as melanoma, head and neck, liver or kidney cancer. The chain employs TRBV30 and TRBJ1-5, with a possible D match to TRBD1 (5 bases). In DNA form, the CDR3 reads TGTGCCTGGAGTAAACGGGGCTATCAGCCCCAGCATTTT. Its translation is CAWSKRGYQPQHF.